The clone carrying this T cell receptor beta chain was picked up a small number of times. Its antigen is not known. The data derive from a study of cytomegalovirus exposure and HLA in healthy donors. Study observations and caveats: Prior analysis indicated that the majority of TCR beta V segments exhibited productivity approximately 90% or approximately 30% of the time. There were around 160 TCR beta chains listed as cytomegalovirus-associated.

The CDR3 spans 14 residues. Germline CDR1 and CDR2: SNHLY and FYNNEI. V shed 6 bases, J shed 3 bases, and the junction held 7 bases outside the gene matches. The study ran its PCR with 60 Vbeta and 13 Jbeta primers. Clones were read by immunoSEQ multiplex PCR, and TCRdb kept only the in-frame ones, dropping some. Among 25,000 to 40,000 clones listed, 35% to 50% were seen once. Material for sequencing was PBMCs. The receptor comes from a woman between 50 and 59 years old in good health and CMV-seronegative. The rearrangement uses TRBV2 and TRBJ1-1, with 7 bases aligning to TRBD1. CDR3 amino acids: CASRKDRRDTEAFF. The CDR3, as DNA: TGTGCCAGCAGGAAGGACAGGCGCGACACTGAAGCTTTCTTT.